This section outlines one T cell receptor (beta chain) sequence together with its context. Its antigen is undetermined. The record originates from a study of T cell responses to AZD1222 COVID-19 vaccine. General study results and limits: In the spike-specific TCR repertoire, nearly half reportedly target unmutated variant regions. Once two AZD1222 doses were given, Spike-specific TCR breadth and depth went up.

CDR3 length equals 15 residues. Germline CDR1 is MNHEY and CDR2 is SMNVEV (reference sequence). V lost 3 bases, J lost 2 bases, and 4 bases stayed unmatched. Second-dose groups at about 4 or about 12 weeks were pooled. The table came from immunoSEQ multiplex PCR; TCRdb's copy has only in-frame clones and leaves some out. The table lists approximately 200,000 clones, just over 90% of them singletons. Sequencing was performed on peripheral blood, taken 28 days after the second AZD1222 dose. The gene calls are TRBV27 and TRBJ1-3; 7 positions agree with TRBD1. This TCR was sampled from an adult who received the AZD1222 COVID-19 vaccine. The CDR3 nucleotides are TGTGCCAGCAGTTTCACAGGGGCGACTGGAAACACCATATATTTT. Encoded protein: CASSFTGATGNTIYF.